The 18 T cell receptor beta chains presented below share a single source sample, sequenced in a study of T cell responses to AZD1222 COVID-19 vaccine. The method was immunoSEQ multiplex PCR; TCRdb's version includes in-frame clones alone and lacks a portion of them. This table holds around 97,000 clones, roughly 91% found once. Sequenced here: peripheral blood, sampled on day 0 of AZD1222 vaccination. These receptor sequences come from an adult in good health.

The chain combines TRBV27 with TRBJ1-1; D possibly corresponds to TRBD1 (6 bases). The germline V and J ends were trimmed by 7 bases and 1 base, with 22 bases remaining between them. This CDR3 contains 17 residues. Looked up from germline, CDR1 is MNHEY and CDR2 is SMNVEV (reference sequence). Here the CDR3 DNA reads TGTGCCAGCACTCTCCGGGCATTACAGGGACCGAACACTGAAGCTTTCTTT. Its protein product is CASTLRALQGPNTEAFF.

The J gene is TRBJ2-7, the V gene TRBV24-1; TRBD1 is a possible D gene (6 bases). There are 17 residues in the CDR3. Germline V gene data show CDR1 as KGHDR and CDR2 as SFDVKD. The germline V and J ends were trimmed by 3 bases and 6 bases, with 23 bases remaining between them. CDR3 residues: CATSDHNSNRDTSEQYF. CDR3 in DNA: TGTGCCACCAGTGATCACAATTCAAACCGGGACACATCCGAGCAGTACTTC.

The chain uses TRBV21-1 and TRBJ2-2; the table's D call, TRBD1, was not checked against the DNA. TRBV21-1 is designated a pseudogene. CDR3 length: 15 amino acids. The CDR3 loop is CASSTGTENTGELFF. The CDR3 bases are TGTGCCAGCAGTACCGGGACAGAGAACACCGGGGAGCTGTTTTTT.

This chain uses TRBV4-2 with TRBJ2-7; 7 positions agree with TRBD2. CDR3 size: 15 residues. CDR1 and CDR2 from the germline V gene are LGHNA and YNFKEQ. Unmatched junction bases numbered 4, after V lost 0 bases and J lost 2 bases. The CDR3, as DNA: TGTGCCAGCAGCCAAGAGGCGGGAGCCCCCTACGAGCAGTACTTC. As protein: CASSQEAGAPYEQYF.

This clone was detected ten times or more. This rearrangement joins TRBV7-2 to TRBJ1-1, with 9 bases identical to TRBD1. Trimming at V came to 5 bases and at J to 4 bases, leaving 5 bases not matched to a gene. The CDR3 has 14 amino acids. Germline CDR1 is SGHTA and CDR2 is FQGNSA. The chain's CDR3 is CASSLRDRATEAFF. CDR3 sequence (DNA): TGTGCCAGCAGCCTCCGGGACAGGGCCACTGAAGCTTTCTTT. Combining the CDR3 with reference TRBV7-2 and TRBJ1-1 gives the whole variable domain GAGVSQSPSNKVTEKGKDVELRCDPISGHTALYWYRQSLGQGLEFLIYFQGNSAPDKSGLPSDRFSAERTGGSVSTLTIQRTQQEDSAVYLCASSLRDRATEAFFGQGTRLTVV.

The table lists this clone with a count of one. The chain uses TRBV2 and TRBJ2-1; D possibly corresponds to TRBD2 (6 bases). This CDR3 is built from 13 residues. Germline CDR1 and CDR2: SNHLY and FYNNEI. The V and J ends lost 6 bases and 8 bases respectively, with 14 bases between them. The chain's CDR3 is CASRPNPSDEQFF. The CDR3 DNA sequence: TGTGCCAGCAGGCCGAACCCTAGCGATGAGCAGTTCTTC.

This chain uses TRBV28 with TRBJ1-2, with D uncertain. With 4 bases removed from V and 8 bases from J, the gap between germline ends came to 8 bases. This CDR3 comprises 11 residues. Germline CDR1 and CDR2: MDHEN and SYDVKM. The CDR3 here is CASSYDTGYTF. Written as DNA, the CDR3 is TGTGCCAGCAGTTACGACACGGGCTACACCTTC.

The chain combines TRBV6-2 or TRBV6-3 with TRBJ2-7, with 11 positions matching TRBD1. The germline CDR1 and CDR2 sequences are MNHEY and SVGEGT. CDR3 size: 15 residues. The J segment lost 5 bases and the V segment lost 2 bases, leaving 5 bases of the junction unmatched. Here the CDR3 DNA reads TGTGCCAGCAGTTACGTGGGACAGGGGGTAGACGAGCAGTACTTC. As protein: CASSYVGQGVDEQYF.

This CDR3 is CASYGTGEYEQYF. As DNA, the CDR3 is TGTGCCAGCTACGGGACAGGGGAATACGAGCAGTACTTC. The chain is built from TRBV5-8 and TRBJ2-7; 10 bases line up with TRBD1. Trimming cost V 7 bases and J 4 bases; bases outside gene matches: 5. This CDR3 contains 13 residues. The germline V gene has CDR1 SGHTS and CDR2 YDEGEE.

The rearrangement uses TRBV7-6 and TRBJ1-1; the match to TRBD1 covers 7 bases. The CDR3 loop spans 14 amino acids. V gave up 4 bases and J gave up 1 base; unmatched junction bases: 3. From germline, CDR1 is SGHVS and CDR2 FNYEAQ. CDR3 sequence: CASSWGQRNTEAFF. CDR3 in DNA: TGTGCCAGCAGCTGGGGACAGAGGAACACTGAAGCTTTCTTT. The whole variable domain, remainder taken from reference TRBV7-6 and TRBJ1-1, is GAGVSQSPRYKVTKRGQDVALRCDPISGHVSLYWYRQALGQGPEFLTYFNYEAQQDKSGLPNDRFSAERPEGSISTLTIQRTEQRDSAMYRCASSWGQRNTEAFFGQGTRLTVV.

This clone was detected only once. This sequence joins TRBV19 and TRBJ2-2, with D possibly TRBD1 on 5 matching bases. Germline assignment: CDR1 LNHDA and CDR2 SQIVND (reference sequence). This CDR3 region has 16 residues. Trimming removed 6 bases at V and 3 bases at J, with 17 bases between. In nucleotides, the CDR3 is TGTGCCAGTAGCAACATAGGGGTAACTTACACCGGGGAGCTGTTTTTT. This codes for CASSNIGVTYTGELFF.

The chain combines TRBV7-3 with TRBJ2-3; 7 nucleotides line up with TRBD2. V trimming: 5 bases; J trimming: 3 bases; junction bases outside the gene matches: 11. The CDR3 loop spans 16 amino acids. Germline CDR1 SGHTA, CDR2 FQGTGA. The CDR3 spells CASSPKGREWTDTQYF. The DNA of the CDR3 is TGTGCCAGCAGCCCGAAAGGGCGGGAGTGGACAGATACGCAGTATTTT.

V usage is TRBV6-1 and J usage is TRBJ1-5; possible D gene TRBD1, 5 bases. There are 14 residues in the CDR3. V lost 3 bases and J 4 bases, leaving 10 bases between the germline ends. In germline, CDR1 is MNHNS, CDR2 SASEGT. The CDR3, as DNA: TGTGCCAGCAGTGAGCTGGGGCCTAATCAGCCCCAGCATTTT. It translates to CASSELGPNQPQHF.

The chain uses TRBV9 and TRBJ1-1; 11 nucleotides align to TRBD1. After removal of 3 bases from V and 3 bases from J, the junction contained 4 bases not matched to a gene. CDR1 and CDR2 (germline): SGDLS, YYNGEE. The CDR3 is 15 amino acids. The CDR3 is CASSAGQGAYTEAFF. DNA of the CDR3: TGTGCCAGCAGCGCTGGACAGGGGGCTTACACTGAAGCTTTCTTT.

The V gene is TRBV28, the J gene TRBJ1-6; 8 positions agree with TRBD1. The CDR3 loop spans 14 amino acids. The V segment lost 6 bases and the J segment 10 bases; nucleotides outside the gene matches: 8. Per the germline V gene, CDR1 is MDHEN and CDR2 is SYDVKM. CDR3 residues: CASRPGQGGSPLHF. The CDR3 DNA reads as TGTGCCAGCAGACCTGGACAGGGCGGCTCACCCCTCCACTTT.

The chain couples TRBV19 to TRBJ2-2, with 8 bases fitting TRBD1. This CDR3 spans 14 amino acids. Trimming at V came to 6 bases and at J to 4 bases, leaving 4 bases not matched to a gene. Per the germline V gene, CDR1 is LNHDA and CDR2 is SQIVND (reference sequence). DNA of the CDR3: TGTGCCAGTAGGACAGGGGATGGCACCGGGGAGCTGTTTTTT. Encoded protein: CASRTGDGTGELFF.

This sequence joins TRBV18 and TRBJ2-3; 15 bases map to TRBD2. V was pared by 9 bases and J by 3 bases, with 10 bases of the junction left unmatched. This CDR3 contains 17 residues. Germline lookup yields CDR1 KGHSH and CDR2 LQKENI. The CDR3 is CASLQVGLAGGTDTQYF. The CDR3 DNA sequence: TGTGCCAGTTTACAAGTCGGACTAGCGGGAGGGACAGATACGCAGTATTTT. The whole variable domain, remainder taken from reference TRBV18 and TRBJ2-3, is NAGVMQNPRHLVRRRGQEARLRCSPMKGHSHVYWYRQLPEEGLKFMVYLQKENIIDESGMPKERFSAEFPKEGPSILRIQQVVRGDSAAYFCASLQVGLAGGTDTQYFGPGTRLTVL.

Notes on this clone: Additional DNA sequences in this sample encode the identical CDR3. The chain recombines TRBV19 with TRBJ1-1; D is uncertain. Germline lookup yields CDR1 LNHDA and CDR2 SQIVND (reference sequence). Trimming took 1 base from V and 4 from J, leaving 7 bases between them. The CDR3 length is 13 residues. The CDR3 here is CASSIGGSTEAFF. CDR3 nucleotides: TGTGCCAGTAGTATAGGAGGGAGCACTGAAGCTTTCTTT. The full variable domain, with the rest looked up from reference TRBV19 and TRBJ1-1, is DGGITQSPKYLFRKEGQNVTLSCEQNLNHDAMYWYRQDPGQGLRLIYYSQIVNDFQKGDIAEGYSVSREKKESFPLTVTSAQKNPTAFYLCASSIGGSTEAFFGQGTRLTVV.